The present TCR beta chain was sequenced within a study of CD8+CD57+ T cells in acquired aplastic anemia. On the study more broadly: Roughly 3.2 ug was the average amount of DNA from sorted CD4+ and CD8+ cells.

Both ends counted, the CDR3 spans 15 residues. Germline CDR1 and CDR2: WSHSY and SAAADI. Template material for TCR beta VDJ and CDR3 profiling consisted of genomic DNA. Each CDR3 protein is one row after TCRdb ran MiXCR on the reads. This sample carries about 250,000 distinct CDR3 sequences, around 43% of them seen once, and the ten largest clones take over 7.5%. Findings of the study overall: In CD8+ cells, Simpson's diversity showed no significant difference between patients and controls. Patients and controls were found to share twenty-nine CD8+ CDR3 sequences.

This clonotype was observed a single time. What it recognizes is unknown. Because the CDR3's place on the DNA is in doubt, the DNA is left out and the CDR3 is given as listed by TCRdb. Patients selected for sequencing had displayed CD8+CD57+ cell expansion by flow cytometry. Severe acquired aplastic anemia affected all patients. The sequence was collected from a human donor with aplastic anemia. Sequencing input: sorted CD4+, CD8+, or CD8+CD57+ T cells (not recorded which) from PBMCs. J is TRBJ1-2 and V is TRBV10-2. Here the CDR3 reads CASSYSIDVNYGCTF.